Following are 15 T cell receptor beta chains from one sample sequenced in a study of a mutant IDH1 vaccine in newly diagnosed glioma. The data were produced by immunoSEQ multiplex PCR, yet TCRdb's version contains in-frame clones alone and is incomplete. The sample contains about 50,000 clones, roughly 83% of which appear only once. Specified time point: week 47, end of study. Each dose delivered 300 ug of mutant IDH1 20-mer peptide subcutaneously with imiquimod. These receptors lack a known antigen. The sequencing here drew on PBMCs, taken from a glioma patient whose treatment included an IDH1 peptide vaccine. Source of these receptors: a woman in her 30s with glioma. Some clones in this sample may be carry-over from other donors' samples.

This clone was counted a single time. The rearrangement uses TRBV27 and TRBJ2-7, with D possibly matching TRBD2 (6 bases). Germline-derived CDR1 and CDR2 are MNHEY and SMNVEV (reference sequence). V was trimmed by 5 bases and J by 2 bases, leaving 10 bases between them. This CDR3 region has 13 residues. CDR3 bases: TGTGCCAGCAGTGCCGGGACTCCCTACGAGCAGTACTTC. It encodes CASSAGTPYEQYF.

This rearrangement joins TRBV5-6 to TRBJ2-5; possibly TRBD1 or TRBD2 for D (6 bases each). V was cut by 3 bases and J by 5 bases, with 20 bases left in between. This CDR3 is built from 16 residues. CDR1 is SGHDT, CDR2 YYEEEE, per germline. The CDR3 loop reads CASSSPLRNGGETQYF. For the CDR3, the DNA is TGTGCCAGCAGCTCCCCCTTGAGGAACGGGGGCGAGACCCAGTACTTC.

In its sample, this clone was seen once. V is TRBV2 and J is TRBJ2-7; possibly TRBD2 for D (5 bases). V lost 8 bases and J 6 bases, leaving 17 bases between the germline ends. The CDR3 extends over 13 amino acids. In germline, CDR1 is SNHLY, CDR2 FYNNEI. CDR3 sequence: CASAGLDDAEQYF. As DNA, the CDR3 is TGTGCCAGCGCCGGACTGGATGACGCCGAGCAGTACTTC.

CDR3 nucleotide sequence: TGTGCCAGCAGTTTATCGGGGCTAGCGGGAGGGTTGGAGACCCAGTACTTC. Translating it yields CASSLSGLAGGLETQYF. The rearrangement joins TRBV27 to TRBJ2-5, with 12 bases lining up with TRBD2. Germline V gives CDR1 MNHEY, CDR2 SMNVEV (reference sequence). The J segment lost 5 bases and the V segment lost 0 bases, leaving 7 bases of the junction unmatched. The CDR3 consists of 17 residues.

V is TRBV6-4 and J is TRBJ1-5; D is unresolved. V was trimmed by 4 bases and J by 7 bases, leaving 11 bases between them. Germline lookup yields CDR1 MRHNA and CDR2 SNTAGT. The CDR3 loop spans 13 amino acids. The CDR3 bases are TGTGCCAGCAGTGGGGGTGTGGGGCAGCCCCAGCATTTT. Translated: CASSGGVGQPQHF.

The rearrangement uses TRBV5-4 and TRBJ2-2; D might be TRBD1 (6 bases). This CDR3 spans 15 amino acids. V was cut by 3 bases and J by 1 base, with 10 bases left in between. CDR1 and CDR2 (germline): SGHNT, YYREEE (reference sequence). CDR3 nucleotides: TGTGCCAGCAGCTCCCCGACAGGGAACACCGGGGAGCTGTTTTTT. Amino acid sequence: CASSSPTGNTGELFF. Combining the CDR3 with reference TRBV5-4 and TRBJ2-2 gives the whole variable domain ETGVTQSPTHLIKTRGQQVTLRCSSQSGHNTVSWYQQALGQGPQFIFQYYREEENGRGNFPPRFSGLQFPNYSSELNVNALELDDSALYLCASSSPTGNTGELFFGEGSRLTVL.

The J gene is TRBJ2-7, the V gene TRBV7-9; 10 nucleotides align to TRBD2. V shed 6 bases, J shed 4 bases, and the junction held 9 bases outside the gene matches. Germline V gives CDR1 SEHNR, CDR2 FQNEAQ (reference sequence). There are 15 residues in the CDR3. This CDR3 is CASSPITSGEYEQYF. The CDR3 DNA follows: TGTGCCAGCAGTCCCATTACTAGCGGGGAGTACGAGCAGTACTTC.

Only a few counts were recorded for this clone. At the DNA level, this CDR3 is encoded by other sequences in the same sample as well. The CDR3 bases are TGTGCCAGCAGTAGACAGGGGGAGGAAAAACTGTTTTTT. As protein: CASSRQGEEKLFF. The chain couples TRBV27 to TRBJ1-4; 9 bases align to TRBD1. Trimming cost V 5 bases and J 8 bases; bases outside gene matches: 3. The germline gives CDR1 MNHEY, CDR2 SMNVEV (reference sequence). This CDR3 is 13 amino acids long.

The gene calls are TRBV10-3 and TRBJ2-7; 9 bases line up with TRBD1. With V trimmed by 7 bases and J by 11 bases, 18 bases remained unmatched. The CDR3 runs 15 residues. In germline, CDR1 is ENHRY, CDR2 SYGVKD. The CDR3: CAINRGPGQGGGEYF. DNA for the CDR3: TGTGCCATCAATCGTGGACCGGGACAGGGAGGCGGGGAGTACTTC.

The chain couples TRBV13 to TRBJ1-2; TRBD1 agrees at 7 bases. This CDR3 has 13 amino acids. Per the germline V gene, CDR1 is PRHDT and CDR2 is FYEKMQ (reference sequence). With 6 bases clipped from V and 5 bases from J, the junction kept 6 bases outside the gene matches. The CDR3 loop reads CASSFQGGYGYTF. The CDR3 nucleotides are TGTGCCAGCAGTTTTCAGGGGGGATATGGCTACACCTTC.

A single count supports this clone. This chain joins TRBV7-9 and TRBJ1-3; D is uncertain. CDR1 SEHNR and CDR2 FQNEAQ come from the germline V gene (reference sequence). The CDR3 is made up of 12 amino acids. The V gene lost 0 bases and the J gene lost 4 bases, with 1 base spanning the gap. Here the CDR3 reads CASSLAGNTIYF. CDR3 in DNA: TGTGCCAGCAGCTTAGCGGGAAACACCATATATTTT. The whole variable domain, remainder taken from reference TRBV7-9 and TRBJ1-3, is DTGVSQNPRHKITKRGQNVTFRCDPISEHNRLYWYRQTLGQGPEFLTYFQNEAQLEKSRLLSDRFSAERPKGSFSTLEIQRTEQGDSAMYLCASSLAGNTIYFGEGSWLTVV.

The chain recombines TRBV7-9 with TRBJ1-1, with a tentative D call TRBD1 (5 bases). The germline V gene has CDR1 SEHNR and CDR2 FQNEAQ (reference sequence). V gave up 3 bases and J gave up 6 bases, with 14 bases separating them. The CDR3 is 14 amino acids. CDR3 bases: TGTGCCAGCAGCTTCGGCGCAGGGTTCGCTGAAGCTTTCTTT. Residues: CASSFGAGFAEAFF.

This clone was recorded a few times. The chain joins TRBV5-1 to TRBJ2-7; D is uncertain. Germline lookup yields CDR1 SGHRS and CDR2 YFSETQ. This CDR3 comprises 14 residues. The germline V and J ends were trimmed by 3 bases and 8 bases, with 18 bases remaining between them. The CDR3 DNA follows: TGCGCCAGCAGCTACGGAGTCCTCAAGGACCAGCAGTACTTC. Encoded protein: CASSYGVLKDQQYF.

CDR3 region: CATSLNRFGTAGEKLFF. CDR3 nucleotide sequence: TGTGCCACCAGTCTAAACCGATTCGGGACAGCTGGGGAAAAACTGTTTTTT. This chain uses TRBV15 with TRBJ1-4, with 7 nucleotides matching TRBD1. CDR1 and CDR2 from the germline V gene are LNHNV and YYDKDF (reference sequence). The CDR3 loop spans 17 amino acids. V gave up 6 bases and J gave up 8 bases; unmatched junction bases: 18.

V gene TRBV11-2 combines with J gene TRBJ1-2; perhaps TRBD1 as D (5 bases). This CDR3 spans 16 amino acids. Trimming removed 4 bases from V and 1 base from J, with 16 bases in between. Per germline, CDR1 SGHAT and CDR2 FQNNGV. Here the CDR3 DNA reads TGTGCCAGCAGCTCCCCCAGGGTATCCTTTAACTATGGCTACACCTTC. Amino acid sequence: CASSSPRVSFNYGYTF.